This T cell receptor beta chain emerged from a study of long-term antiretroviral therapy in people with HIV (dated 2022 in TCRdb). With regard to the full study: The earliest samples were collected roughly a decade before the 2015 WHO recommendation for immediate ART, at a time when ART was usually postponed until CD4 counts fell. Eleven of the 30 participants with HIV were female. A retrospective serial study tested whether changes in peripheral blood TRB repertoire composition and diversity were associated with ART initiation and durable HIV suppression. No cross-contamination during QIAcube processing turned up in test extractions that ran a monoclonal T-cell line alongside 33 polyclonal samples. A total of around 190 cryopreserved PBMC samples came from 25 to 35 adults with confirmed HIV infection and were collected serially over a mean of approximately 6 years (range 1-12).

Beyond this particular receptor, the publication reports: Because pre-ART samples had limited cell numbers, unsorted PBMC were profiled rather than sorted CD4+ and CD8+ T cells. The repertoire was dominated across all time points by expanded TRB clones identified before ART initiation, although this dominance was seen to fluctuate and to decrease in many PLHIV after ART. Inferences about post-ART repertoire changes were limited because no data were available on ART adherence, viral resistance or therapy changes. Starting ART was linked to a significant rise in TRB diversity, yet even after long-term ART the diversity remained significantly lower than in transplant donor controls. CDR3 length ranges in HIV repertoires were narrower than in controls, and network structure suggested an antigen-experienced repertoire with only a slight naive shift after ART. Limited PBMC availability meant only the TCR beta chain was sequenced, without alpha chain pairing. The samples span the years 2004 to 2017, and the ART regimens used may be less effective than current regimens.

From cysteine to phenylalanine, the CDR3 is 14 amino acids long. The DNA shown is the 42-base CDR3, in frame from base 1. V is cut by 1 base and J by 5 bases, and the space between the germline ends is 11 bases. Looking up the germline V gene yields CDR1 SGHAT and CDR2 FQNNGV. To be included, a participant needed at least one PBMC sample from before ART initiation plus at least two post-ART samples. All participants with HIV were treated in the United States of America. Before DNA extraction, cryopreserved samples of about 0.95-11 million PBMC were thawed and then washed. At the time of the earliest PBMC sample, participants with HIV were aged between about 23 and 55 years. PBMC samples were contributed by each participant from 1-4 timepoints before ART initiation and 2-8 timepoints after ART initiation, with a median of 7 samples. Serial HIV viral load, CD4+ T-cell count, ART history and demographic data were obtained for every participant. Genomic DNA was extracted from unsorted PBMC with a Qiagen kit on a QIAcube, processed in batches of 12 samples.

In regard to this clone: It lacks a known antigen. One base away there is no much larger clone; base qualities are not given.

The immunoSEQ hsTCRB v3.0 assay was used at survey level resolution for TRB variable region sequencing. The targeted TRB sequencing depth was roughly 35,000-50,000 T-cell genomes per sample. Pooled TRB libraries were sequenced on an Illumina MiSeq with a v3 150-cycle kit. Per the authors' processing: Repertoire analysis was performed in R inside a reproducible Nextflow workflow that covered QC, data transformation and analysis. LymphoSeq2, an R package for exploring AIRR-Seq data, was used to implement custom analyses. A few samples that produced fewer than 5000 total TRB sequences were removed, so some 190 HIV repertoires were analyzed. Among the approximately 190 retained HIV repertoires, about 60 were collected before ART initiation and about 130 were collected after ART initiation. Each repertoire was downsampled to 5000 TRB nucleotide sequences, and summary statistics were averaged across 100 downsampling iterations. TRB sequences were retained for analysis only if CDR3 regions of at least seven amino acids were present. Diversity was assessed using a clonality score derived from Shannon entropy and using the Gini coefficient. In the repertoire networks, any two of the top 5000 CDR3 amino acid sequences were connected whenever the two sequences differed by an edit distance of one. GLIPH2 predicted antigen specificity groups and MHC restriction for TRB CDR3 amino acid sequences. Known CMV, EBV, HIV or tissue antigen associations were flagged by matching CDR3 amino acid sequences against VDJdb and McPAS-TCR. Pre-ART, post-ART and control groups were compared with Wilcoxon signed-rank tests and Holm-Bonferroni correction. TCRdb's version of the immuneACCESS table is confined to in-frame rearrangements and falls short of the full clone set. An unresolved V gene accounts for under half of the shortfall where checked; the remainder is of unknown origin. V and J calls and clone size are copied from that table; D and trimming were computed from the DNA. The sample table records just under 35,000 clones; approximately 81% of these occur just once. The ten largest clonotypes hold 4.5% to 5% of the sample.

The sequencing here drew on unsorted PBMCs, taken approximately 2.9 years before starting antiretroviral therapy. The receptor chain draws on TRBV11-2 and TRBJ1-1; the D gene lacks a confident call. This clonotype was obtained from a woman in her 30s with HIV. The DNA is TGTGCCAGCAGCTTAGGATGGGGTGGGACTGAAGCTTTCTTT. Its amino acids are CASSLGWGGTEAFF.